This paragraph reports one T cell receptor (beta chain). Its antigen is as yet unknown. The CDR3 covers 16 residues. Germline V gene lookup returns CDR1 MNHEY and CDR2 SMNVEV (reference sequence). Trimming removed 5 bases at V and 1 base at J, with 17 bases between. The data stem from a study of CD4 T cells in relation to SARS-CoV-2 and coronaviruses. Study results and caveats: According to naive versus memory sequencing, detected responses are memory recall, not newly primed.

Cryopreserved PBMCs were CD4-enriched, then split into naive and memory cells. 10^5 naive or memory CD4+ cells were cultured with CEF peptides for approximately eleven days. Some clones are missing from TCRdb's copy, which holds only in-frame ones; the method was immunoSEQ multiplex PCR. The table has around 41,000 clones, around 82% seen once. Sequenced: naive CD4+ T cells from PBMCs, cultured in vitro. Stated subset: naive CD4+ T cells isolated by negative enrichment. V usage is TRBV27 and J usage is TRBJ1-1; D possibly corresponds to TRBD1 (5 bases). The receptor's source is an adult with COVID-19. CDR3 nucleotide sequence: TGTGCCAGCAGTGCACGGGACGCAAAGGGGAACACTGAAGCTTTCTTT. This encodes CASSARDAKGNTEAFF.